The T cell receptor beta chain under discussion was sequenced for a study of cytomegalovirus exposure and HLA in healthy donors. Of note for this clone: The target antigen is unknown.

Per the germline V gene, CDR1 is SGHVS and CDR2 is FNYEAQ. V was clipped by 4 bases and J by 8 bases, with 17 bases between them. The CDR3 runs 14 residues. The primer mix had 60 Vbeta and 13 Jbeta primers. TCRdb's table, derived via immunoSEQ multiplex PCR, lists solely in-frame clones and lacks some. Of roughly 150,000 clones listed, about four fifths were seen once; the top ten hold under 1.1%. Whole-study findings and limits: Rare TCR sequences predominated, though certain public TCRs were found in many donors.

The TCR was taken from a man aged 25-45 years in good health and CMV-seronegative. Sequences were obtained from PBMCs. The chain carries TRBV7-6 and TRBJ1-2; the D gene is possibly TRBD1 (6 bases). The CDR3 DNA reads TGTGCCAGCAGCTACCGACAGGCGGCCAGGGGCTACACCTTC. It codes for CASSYRQAARGYTF.